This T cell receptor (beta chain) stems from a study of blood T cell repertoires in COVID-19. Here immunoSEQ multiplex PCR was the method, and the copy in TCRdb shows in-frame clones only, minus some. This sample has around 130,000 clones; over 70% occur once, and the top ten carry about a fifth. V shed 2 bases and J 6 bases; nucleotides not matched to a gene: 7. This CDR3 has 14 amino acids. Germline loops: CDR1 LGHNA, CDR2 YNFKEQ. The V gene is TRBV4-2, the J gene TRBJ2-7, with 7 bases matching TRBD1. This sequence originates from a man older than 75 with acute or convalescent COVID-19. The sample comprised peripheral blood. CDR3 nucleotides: TGTGCCAGCAGCCAATCCGACAGGGCGGGCGAGCAGTACTTC. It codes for CASSQSDRAGEQYF.